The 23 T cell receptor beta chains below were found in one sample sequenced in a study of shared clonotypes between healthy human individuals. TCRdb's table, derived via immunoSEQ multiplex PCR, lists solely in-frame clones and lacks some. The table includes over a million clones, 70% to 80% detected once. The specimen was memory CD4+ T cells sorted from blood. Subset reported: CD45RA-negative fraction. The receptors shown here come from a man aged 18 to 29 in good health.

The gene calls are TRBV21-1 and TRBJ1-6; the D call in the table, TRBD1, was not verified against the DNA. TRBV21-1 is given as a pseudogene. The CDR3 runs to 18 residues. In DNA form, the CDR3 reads TGTGCCAGCAGCCCCCCCGGAGGGACAGGATATGAAAATTCACCCCTCCACTTT. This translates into CASSPPGGTGYENSPLHF.

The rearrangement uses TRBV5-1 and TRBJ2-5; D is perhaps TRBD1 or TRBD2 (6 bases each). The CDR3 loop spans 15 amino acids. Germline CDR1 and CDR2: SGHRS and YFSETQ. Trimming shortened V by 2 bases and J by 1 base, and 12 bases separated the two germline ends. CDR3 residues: CASSLRGAAQETQYF. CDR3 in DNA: TGCGCCAGCAGCTTAAGGGGGGCGGCCCAAGAGACCCAGTACTTC. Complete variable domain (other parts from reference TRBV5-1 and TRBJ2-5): KAGVTQTPRYLIKTRGQQVTLSCSPISGHRSVSWYQQTPGQGLQFLFEYFSETQRNKGNFPGRFSGRQFSNSRSEMNVSTLELGDSALYLCASSLRGAAQETQYFGPGTRLLVL.

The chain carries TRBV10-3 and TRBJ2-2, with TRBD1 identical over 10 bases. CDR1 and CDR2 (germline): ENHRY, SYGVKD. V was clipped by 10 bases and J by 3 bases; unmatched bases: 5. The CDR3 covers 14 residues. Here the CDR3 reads CATRQGADTGELFF. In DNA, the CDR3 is TGTGCCACCCGACAGGGGGCAGACACCGGGGAGCTGTTTTTT.

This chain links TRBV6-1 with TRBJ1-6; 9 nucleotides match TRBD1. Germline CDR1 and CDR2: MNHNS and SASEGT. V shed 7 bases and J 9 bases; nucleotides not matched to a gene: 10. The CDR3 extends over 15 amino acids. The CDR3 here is CASNFGGQGLSPLHF. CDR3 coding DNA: TGTGCCAGCAACTTTGGGGGACAGGGTCTTTCACCCCTCCACTTT.

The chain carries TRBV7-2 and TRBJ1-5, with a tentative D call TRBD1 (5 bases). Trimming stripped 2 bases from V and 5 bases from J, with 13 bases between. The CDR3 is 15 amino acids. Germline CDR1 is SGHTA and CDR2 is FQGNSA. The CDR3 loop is CASSLPGDPYQPQHF. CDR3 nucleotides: TGTGCCAGCAGCTTACCGGGGGACCCTTATCAGCCCCAGCATTTT.

This CDR3 reads CASSLDLQGAKTQYF. Written as DNA, the CDR3 is TGTGCCAGCAGCTTAGACCTACAGGGGGCAAAGACCCAGTACTTC. The chain links TRBV7-8 to TRBJ2-5, with 9 bases fitting TRBD1. Germline V gene lookup returns CDR1 SGHVS and CDR2 FQNEAQ. Trimming at V came to 1 base and at J to 6 bases, leaving 6 bases not matched to a gene. The length of the CDR3 is 15 residues.

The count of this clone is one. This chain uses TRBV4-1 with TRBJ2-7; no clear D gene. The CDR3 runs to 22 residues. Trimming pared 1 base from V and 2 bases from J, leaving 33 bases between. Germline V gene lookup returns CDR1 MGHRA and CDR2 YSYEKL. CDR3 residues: CASSQGSDVWVSGPRRPYEQYF. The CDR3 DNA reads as TGCGCCAGCAGCCAAGGATCGGACGTCTGGGTTTCAGGTCCCCGTCGTCCCTACGAGCAGTACTTC.

The DNA of the CDR3 is TGCGCCAGCAGTCAAAGGTACAGGGGGCCCGACAATGAGCAGTTCTTC. Translating gives CASSQRYRGPDNEQFF. The chain combines TRBV23-1 with TRBJ2-1, with 9 bases lining up with TRBD1. TRBV23-1 is an ORF for which the function is uncertain. V lost 2 bases and J lost 5; bases outside the gene matches: 7. CDR3 length equals 16 residues.

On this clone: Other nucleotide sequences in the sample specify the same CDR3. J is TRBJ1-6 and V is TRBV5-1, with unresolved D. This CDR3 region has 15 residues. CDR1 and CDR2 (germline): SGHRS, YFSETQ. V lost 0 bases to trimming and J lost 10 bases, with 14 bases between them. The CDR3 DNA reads TGCGCCAGCAGCTTGGTTGGAGGGATAGGCTCACCCCTCCACTTT. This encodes CASSLVGGIGSPLHF.

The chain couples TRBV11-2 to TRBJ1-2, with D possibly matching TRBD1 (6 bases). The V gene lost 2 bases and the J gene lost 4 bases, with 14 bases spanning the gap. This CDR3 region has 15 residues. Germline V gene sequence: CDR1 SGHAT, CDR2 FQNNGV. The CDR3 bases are TGTGCCAGCAGCTTATCCCGACAGGCGATCTATGGCTACACCTTC. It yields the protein CASSLSRQAIYGYTF. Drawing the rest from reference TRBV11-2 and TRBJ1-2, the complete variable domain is EAGVAQSPRYKIIEKRQSVAFWCNPISGHATLYWYQQILGQGPKLLIQFQNNGVVDDSQLPKDRFSAERLKGVDSTLKIQPAKLEDSAVYLCASSLSRQAIYGYTFGSGTRLTVV.

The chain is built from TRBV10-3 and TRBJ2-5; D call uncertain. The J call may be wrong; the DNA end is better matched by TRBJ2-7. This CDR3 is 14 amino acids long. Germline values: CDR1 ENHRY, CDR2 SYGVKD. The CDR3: CAISEGPGDDEQYF. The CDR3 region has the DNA TGTGCCATCAGTGAGGGCCCAGGAGATGACGAGCAGTACTTC.

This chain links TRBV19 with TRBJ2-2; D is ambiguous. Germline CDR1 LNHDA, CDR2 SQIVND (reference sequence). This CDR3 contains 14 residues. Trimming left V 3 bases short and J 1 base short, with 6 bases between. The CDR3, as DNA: TGTGCCAGTAGTATCCCGCTGAACACCGGGGAGCTGTTTTTT. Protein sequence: CASSIPLNTGELFF.

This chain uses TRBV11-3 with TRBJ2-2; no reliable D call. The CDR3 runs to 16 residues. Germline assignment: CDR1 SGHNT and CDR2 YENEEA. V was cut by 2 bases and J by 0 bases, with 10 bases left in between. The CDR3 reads CASSLRVGSNTGELFF. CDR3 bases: TGTGCCAGCAGCTTAAGAGTAGGGTCGAACACCGGGGAGCTGTTTTTT.

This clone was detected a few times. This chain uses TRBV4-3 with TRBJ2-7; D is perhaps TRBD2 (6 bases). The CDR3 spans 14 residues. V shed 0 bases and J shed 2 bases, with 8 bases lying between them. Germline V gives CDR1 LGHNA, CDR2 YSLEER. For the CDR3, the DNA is TGCGCCAGCAGCCAAGAGGCGGGGCCCTACGAGCAGTACTTC. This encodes CASSQEAGPYEQYF.

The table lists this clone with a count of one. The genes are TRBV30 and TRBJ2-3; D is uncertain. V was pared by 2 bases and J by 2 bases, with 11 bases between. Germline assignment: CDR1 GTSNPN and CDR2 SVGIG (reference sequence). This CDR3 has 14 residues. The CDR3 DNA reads TGTGCCTGGAGTCTGAGTAAACCCACAGATACGCAGTATTTT. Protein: CAWSLSKPTDTQYF. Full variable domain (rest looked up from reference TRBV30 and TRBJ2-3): SQTIHQWPATLVQPVGSPLSLECTVEGTSNPNLYWYRQAAGRGLQLLFYSVGIGQISSEVPQNLSASRPQDRQFILSSKKLLLSDSGFYLCAWSLSKPTDTQYFGPGTRLTVL.

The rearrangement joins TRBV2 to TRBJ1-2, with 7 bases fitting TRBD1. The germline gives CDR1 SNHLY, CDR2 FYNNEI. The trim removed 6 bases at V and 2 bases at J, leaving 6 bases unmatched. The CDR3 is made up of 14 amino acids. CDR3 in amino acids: CASRSTGQNYGYTF. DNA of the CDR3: TGTGCCAGCAGATCAACGGGACAGAACTATGGCTACACCTTC.

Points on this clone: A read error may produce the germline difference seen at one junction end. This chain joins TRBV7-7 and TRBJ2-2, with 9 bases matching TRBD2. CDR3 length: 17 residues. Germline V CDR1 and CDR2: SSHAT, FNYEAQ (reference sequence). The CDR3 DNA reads TGTGCTAGCAGCTTTACCATGACTAGCGGGAACACCGGGGAGCTGTTTTTT. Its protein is CASSFTMTSGNTGELFF.

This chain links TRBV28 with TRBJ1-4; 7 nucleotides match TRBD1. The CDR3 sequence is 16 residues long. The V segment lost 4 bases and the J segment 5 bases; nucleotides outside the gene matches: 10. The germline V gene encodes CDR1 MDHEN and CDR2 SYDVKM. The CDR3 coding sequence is TGTGCCAGCAGTTCCGACAGGGTAGGGGCCAATGAAAAACTGTTTTTT. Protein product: CASSSDRVGANEKLFF.

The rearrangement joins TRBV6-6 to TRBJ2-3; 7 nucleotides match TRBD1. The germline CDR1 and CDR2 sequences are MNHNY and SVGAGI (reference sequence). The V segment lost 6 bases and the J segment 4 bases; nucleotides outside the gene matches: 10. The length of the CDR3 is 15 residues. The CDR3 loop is CASRKGQQGSDTQYF. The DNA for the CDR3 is TGTGCCAGCAGGAAGGGACAGCAGGGTTCAGATACGCAGTATTTT.

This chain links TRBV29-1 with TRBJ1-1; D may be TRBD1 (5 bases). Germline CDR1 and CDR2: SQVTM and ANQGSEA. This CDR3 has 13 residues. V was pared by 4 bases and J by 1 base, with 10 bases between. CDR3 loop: CSVALQANTEAFF. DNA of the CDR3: TGCAGCGTTGCACTACAGGCGAACACTGAAGCTTTCTTT.

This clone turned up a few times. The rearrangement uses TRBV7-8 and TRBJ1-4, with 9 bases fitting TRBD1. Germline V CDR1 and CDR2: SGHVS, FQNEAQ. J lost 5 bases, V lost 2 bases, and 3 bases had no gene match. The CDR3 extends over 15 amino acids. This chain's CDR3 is CASSLSTGGNEKLFF. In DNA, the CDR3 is TGTGCCAGCAGCTTATCGACAGGGGGGAATGAAAAACTGTTTTTT.

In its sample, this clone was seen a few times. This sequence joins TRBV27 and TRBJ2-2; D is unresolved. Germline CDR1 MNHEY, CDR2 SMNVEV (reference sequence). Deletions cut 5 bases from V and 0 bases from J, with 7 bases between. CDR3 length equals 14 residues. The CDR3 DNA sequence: TGTGCCAGCAGTAATAGGCCGAACACCGGGGAGCTGTTTTTT. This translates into CASSNRPNTGELFF.

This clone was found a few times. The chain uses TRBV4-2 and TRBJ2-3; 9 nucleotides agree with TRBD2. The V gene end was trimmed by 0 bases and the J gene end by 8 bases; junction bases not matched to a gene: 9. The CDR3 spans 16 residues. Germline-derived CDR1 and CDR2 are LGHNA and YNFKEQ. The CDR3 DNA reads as TGTGCCAGCAGCCAAGAATGGCTAGCGGGAATGACTACGCAGTATTTT. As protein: CASSQEWLAGMTTQYF.